The 20 T cell receptor beta chains presented below share a single source sample, sequenced in a study of blood T cell repertoires in COVID-19. Profiled with immunoSEQ multiplex PCR; TCRdb holds only in-frame clones, not every one. The profile shows some 200,000 clones, roughly 84% of them singletons. Sequencing used PBMCs or T cells enriched from blood (not recorded which). Receptor source: a young man in a cohort exposed to, infected with or recovered from COVID-19 (not recorded which).

The chain combines TRBV3-1 (or the pseudogene TRBV3-2) with TRBJ1-1; tentatively, D is TRBD1 (6 bases). Germline CDR1 and CDR2: LGHDT and YNNKEL (reference sequence). The germline V and J ends were trimmed by 4 bases and 4 bases, with 13 bases remaining between them. The CDR3 spans 14 residues. The CDR3 loop is CASSRNRDLTEAFF. The CDR3 region has the DNA TGTGCCAGCAGCCGTAACAGGGATCTCACTGAAGCTTTCTTT.

J is TRBJ1-1 and V is TRBV12-3 or TRBV12-4; D is undetermined. The CDR3 runs 12 residues. V was pared by 8 bases and J by 4 bases, with 11 bases between. CDR3 loop: CASRSGPTEAFF. The CDR3 region has the DNA TGTGCCAGCCGGTCTGGTCCCACTGAAGCTTTCTTT.

V and J are TRBV19 and TRBJ1-4; TRBD1 might be the D (6 bases). Trimming cost V 6 bases and J 7 bases, with 21 bases left between them. The CDR3 covers 16 residues. Germline V lookup: CDR1 LNHDA, CDR2 SQIVND (reference sequence). The CDR3 DNA is TGTGCCAGTAGGGACAACGACGGGACAAAAGGTGAAAAACTGTTTTTT. Its protein is CASRDNDGTKGEKLFF.

The CDR3 bases are TGTGCCAGCAGTACTCGGGACAGGGGGCGGGTCACTGAAGCTTTCTTT. It yields the protein CASSTRDRGRVTEAFF. The chain carries TRBV28 and TRBJ1-1; 12 nucleotides line up with TRBD1. Germline V CDR1 and CDR2: MDHEN, SYDVKM. The CDR3 length is 16 residues. After removal of 5 bases from V and 4 bases from J, the junction contained 8 bases not matched to a gene.

On this clone itself: The junction and the germline gene differ at one end; a read error may be behind it. This rearrangement joins TRBV19 to TRBJ1-5; D is unclear. The germline CDR1 and CDR2 sequences are LNHDA and SQIVND (reference sequence). The CDR3 totals 14 residues. The CDR3 coding sequence is TGTGCCAGTAGTATAGAACAACACGGTCAGGCCCAGCATTTT. Translated: CASSIEQHGQAQHF.

The table lists this clone with many counts. This sequence joins TRBV6-1 and TRBJ2-7; 11 bases match TRBD1. CDR3 length: 14 amino acids. Losses at the gene ends were 3 bases for V and 7 bases for J; bases not matched to a gene: 5. Germline CDR1 is MNHNS and CDR2 is SASEGT. The CDR3 bases are TGTGCCAGCAGTGACGGGACAGGGGGTATAGAGCAGTACTTC. Amino acids: CASSDGTGGIEQYF.

Only a few counts were recorded for this clone. The chain joins TRBV28 to TRBJ2-1, with D perhaps matching TRBD1 (6 bases). Germline V gene lookup returns CDR1 MDHEN and CDR2 SYDVKM. The CDR3 runs to 14 residues. Trimming pared 6 bases from V and 4 bases from J, leaving 13 bases between. DNA of the CDR3: TGTGCCAGCAGCTACCGGGACACGTACAATGAGCAGTTCTTC. As protein: CASSYRDTYNEQFF.

The V and J genes are TRBV7-8 and TRBJ1-2; maybe TRBD1 (5 bases). The V end was cut by 5 bases, the J end by 5 bases, with 9 bases between. CDR3 size: 12 residues. Per germline, CDR1 SGHVS and CDR2 FQNEAQ. For the CDR3, the DNA is TGTGCCAGCAGCCCCGGGGGTTATGGCTACACCTTC. It is translated as CASSPGGYGYTF.

This clone was counted once. This chain joins TRBV9 and TRBJ2-1; 10 bases line up with TRBD2. The length of the CDR3 is 16 residues. The junction had 10 bases not matched to a gene; V was cut back by 5 bases and J by 5 bases. Germline CDR1 reads SGDLS; CDR2 reads YYNGEE. The CDR3: CASSDFLAGDHNEQFF. The CDR3 DNA reads as TGTGCCAGCAGTGATTTCCTAGCGGGAGATCACAATGAGCAGTTCTTC.

CDR3 region: CASSQQGAKKSNQPQHF. In DNA form, the CDR3 reads TGTGCCAGCAGCCAACAGGGGGCAAAGAAGAGCAATCAGCCCCAGCATTTT. This chain uses TRBV28 with TRBJ1-5; TRBD1 matches 9 bases. The CDR3 runs 17 residues. The ends lost 6 bases at V and 1 base at J; junction bases unmatched: 10. In germline, CDR1 is MDHEN, CDR2 SYDVKM.

For this clone: The junction departs from the called germline gene at one end, perhaps through a read error. The chain recombines TRBV27 with TRBJ2-2; TRBD2 is a possible D gene (5 bases). The CDR3 is 13 amino acids. CDR1 is MNHEY, CDR2 SMNVEV, per germline (reference sequence). The CDR3: CASRKINTGELFF. The DNA for the CDR3 is TGTGCCAGCAGAAAAATCAACACCGGGGAGTTGTTTTTT.

V is TRBV6-5 and J is TRBJ2-2; no definite D call. Germline lookup yields CDR1 MNHEY and CDR2 SVGAGI. The CDR3 is 14 residues long. V was clipped by 6 bases and J by 7 bases, with 15 bases between them. CDR3 region: CASRPGYVGGELFF. The CDR3 nucleotides read TGTGCCAGCAGACCCGGGTACGTCGGCGGGGAGCTGTTTTTT.

This chain connects TRBV7-3 to TRBJ2-1; TRBD1 matches 9 bases. The germline V gene has CDR1 SGHTA and CDR2 FQGTGA. The CDR3 has 15 residues. V lost 4 bases, J lost 6 bases, and 7 bases stayed unmatched. DNA of the CDR3: TGTGCCAGCAGCTCGCCCGGGACAGGGCGCAATGAGCAGTTCTTC. The encoded protein is CASSSPGTGRNEQFF.

V usage is TRBV7-9 and J usage is TRBJ2-7; TRBD2 matches 10 bases. The trim removed 3 bases at V and 3 bases at J, leaving 5 bases unmatched. The CDR3 totals 15 residues. Per germline, CDR1 SEHNR and CDR2 FQNEAQ (reference sequence). The CDR3 DNA reads as TGTGCCAGCAGCTTTCAAGCGGGAGGGAACTACGAGCAGTACTTC. This gives the protein CASSFQAGGNYEQYF.

The chain uses TRBV5-1 and TRBJ2-5, with TRBD1 matching over 7 bases. The CDR3 runs to 14 residues. The germline CDR1 and CDR2 sequences are SGHRS and YFSETQ. V lost 2 bases and J lost 5; bases outside the gene matches: 6. The CDR3, as DNA: TGCGCCAGCAGCTTAACAGGGGCTGGGGAGACCCAGTACTTC. Translating gives CASSLTGAGETQYF.

In this sample, this clone turned up a few times. The V call is TRBV6-2 or TRBV6-3, the J call TRBJ1-1; D remains ambiguous. Germline CDR1 and CDR2: MNHEY and SVGEGT. This CDR3 region has 14 residues. V shed 2 bases and J shed 6 bases, with 13 bases lying between them. The CDR3 DNA reads TGTGCCAGCAGTTACCGGGAGCGGTTGGCTGAAGCTTTCTTT. Encoded protein: CASSYRERLAEAFF.

The chain uses TRBV18 and TRBJ2-1; D might be TRBD2 (5 bases). There are 15 residues in the CDR3. CDR1 and CDR2 (germline): KGHSH, LQKENI. Trimming removed 5 bases at V and 3 bases at J, with 14 bases between. The CDR3 here is CASSGGLEDYNEQFF. The CDR3 DNA sequence: TGTGCCAGCTCAGGAGGACTTGAGGACTACAATGAGCAGTTCTTC. Filled out from reference TRBV18 and TRBJ2-1, the complete variable domain reads NAGVMQNPRHLVRRRGQEARLRCSPMKGHSHVYWYRQLPEEGLKFMVYLQKENIIDESGMPKERFSAEFPKEGPSILRIQQVVRGDSAAYFCASSGGLEDYNEQFFGPGTRLTVL.

This sequence joins TRBV28 and TRBJ2-7, with 7 bases that match TRBD1. Germline assignment: CDR1 MDHEN and CDR2 SYDVKM. V gave up 6 bases and J gave up 1 base; unmatched junction bases: 6. The CDR3 runs to 14 residues. The CDR3 bases are TGTGCCAGCAGACCGACAGGGCAGTCCTACGAGCAGTACTTC. It translates to CASRPTGQSYEQYF.

The chain is built from TRBV28 and TRBJ2-5; a possible D gene is TRBD2 (6 bases). V shed 4 bases and J shed 1 base, with 16 bases lying between them. CDR3 length: 16 residues. The germline gives CDR1 MDHEN, CDR2 SYDVKM. The CDR3 region is CASSSVGEATQETQYF. CDR3 coding DNA: TGTGCCAGCAGTTCGGTCGGGGAGGCGACCCAAGAGACCCAGTACTTC. The complete variable domain, with remaining parts taken from reference TRBV28 and TRBJ2-5, reads DVKVTQSSRYLVKRTGEKVFLECVQDMDHENMFWYRQDPGLGLRLIYFSYDVKMKEKGDIPEGYSVSREKKERFSLILESASTNQTSMYLCASSSVGEATQETQYFGPGTRLLVL.

This chain links TRBV11-2 with TRBJ2-1, with 11 bases that match TRBD2. The CDR3 has 16 amino acids. CDR1 is SGHAT, CDR2 FQNNGV, per germline. Losses at the gene ends were 0 bases for V and 6 bases for J; bases not matched to a gene: 4. CDR3 in DNA: TGTGCCAGCAGCTTAGACGGGCTAGCGGGAGGCAATGAGCAGTTCTTC. Its protein product is CASSLDGLAGGNEQFF.